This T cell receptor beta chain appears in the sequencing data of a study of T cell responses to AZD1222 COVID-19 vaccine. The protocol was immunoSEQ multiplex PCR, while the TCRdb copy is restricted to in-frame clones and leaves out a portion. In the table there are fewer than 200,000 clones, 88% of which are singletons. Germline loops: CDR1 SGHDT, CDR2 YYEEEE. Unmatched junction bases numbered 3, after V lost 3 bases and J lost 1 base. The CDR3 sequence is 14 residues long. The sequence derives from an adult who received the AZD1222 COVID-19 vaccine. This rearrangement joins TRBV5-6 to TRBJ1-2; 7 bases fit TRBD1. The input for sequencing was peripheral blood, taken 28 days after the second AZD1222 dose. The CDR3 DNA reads TGTGCCAGCAGCTCGGACAGGTTTAACTATGGCTACACCTTC. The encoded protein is CASSSDRFNYGYTF.